This entry describes one T cell receptor beta chain. There are many counts of this clonotype. Its antigen specificity is not known. Nothing much larger sits one base from this clone, and base qualities are not available. The data were obtained in a study of T-cell reconstitution after alpha-beta-depleted transplantation in children listed by TCRdb under 2016. About the full investigation: T-cell immune reconstitution after TCRalphabeta/CD19-depleted allogeneic hematopoietic cell transplantation in children was quantitatively tracked in the study by means of TCR repertoire profiling.

Library construction relied on PCR. Sequenced on an Illumina HiSeq 2500. To normalize quantification of the TCRbeta repertoire, the TCR libraries were built with molecular barcoding that relied on unique molecular identifiers. TCRdb reworked the public reads: Q25 trimming with fastp, MiXCR clone assembly, productive beta chains retained. Rows are combined by CDR3 protein, so each entry shows the most common genes and DNA. The sample table lists hundreds of thousands of distinct CDR3 sequences, under 13% of them with a count of one. The ten top clones hold roughly 27% of the sample. General findings and caveats noted by the study authors: Over the following months the frequencies of hyperexpanded clones went down, and after one year T-cell counts and TCRbeta diversity were mostly credited to newly produced T cells. Apparently early alphabetaT-cell count recovery about two months after transplant reportedly relied on only several hundred rapidly expanded clones derived from non-depleted graft cells. In some patients, the high TCRbeta diversity seen at day 60 was put down to recipient T cells and intrathymic progenitors that had survived conditioning.

From its cysteine to its phenylalanine, the CDR3 spans 15 amino acids. The kept DNA is CDR3 alone, 45 bases in frame from the first base. Sequences SGHTA (CDR1) and FQGNSA (CDR2) are obtained from the germline V gene. Compared with germline, V lacks 5 bases and J lacks 3 bases; bases without a gene match: 5. Per the publication, the treatment or condition label means: allogeneic hematopoietic cell transplantation with graft depleted of TCRalphabeta T cells and CD19 B cells. TCRalphabeta/CD19-depleted allogeneic hematopoietic cell grafts were given to the transplant recipients, all of whom were children.

Sequencing was performed on PBMCs, taken before TCRalphabeta/CD19-depleted stem cell transplant. This chain joins TRBV7-2 to TRBJ2-1, and TRBD1 matches 9 of the central bases. The sequence derives from a child younger than two with acute myeloid leukemia, due to receive a stem cell transplant. The bases read TGTGCCAGCAGCCGGGGACAGGGAATCTACAATGAGCAGTTCTTC. This is translated as CASSRGQGIYNEQFF.